Listed below are T cell receptor beta chains from one sample, sequenced in a study of Graves' ophthalmopathy and Graves' hyperthyroidism. Each CDR3 protein gets one entry after TCRdb re-called the multiplex PCR reads with MiXCR. In the table there are over 40,000 distinct CDR3 sequences, about 50% of which are singletons. Material for sequencing was peripheral blood. The receptor source for this set is an adult man with Graves' ophthalmopathy. Each CDR3 is given with its conserved first and last residue. D genes are given only for firm matches. A row's size may be missing; if present it is once, few, many or a size class.

CDR3nt: TGTGCCAGTAGTAACTCGCCCAGGGTCCTTTTTGGAAACACCATATATTTT; CDR3aa: CASSNSPRVLFGNTIYF; d_gene: -; j_gene: TRBJ1-3; abundance: many; v_gene: TRBV19
CDR3nt: TGCAGTGCTAGAGAGGGCGGCACCGGGGAGCTGTGTTTT; CDR3aa: CSAREGGTGELCF; d_gene: -; j_gene: TRBJ2-2; abundance: -; v_gene: TRBV20-1
CDR3nt: TGCAGCGTTCTGGACAGGGCGCCTGAAGCTTTCTTT; CDR3aa: CSVLDRAPEAFF; d_gene: TRBD1; j_gene: TRBJ1-1; abundance: few; v_gene: TRBV29-1
CDR3nt: TGTGCCAGCAGCCCGATGGACAGGTCGAACGAGCAGTACTTC; CDR3aa: CASSPMDRSNEQYF; d_gene: TRBD1; j_gene: TRBJ2-7; abundance: -; v_gene: TRBV11-2
CDR3nt: TGTGCCAGCAGCCCGACAGGGGGCGACACCGGGGGTCCAAGCAATCAGCCCCAGCATTTT; CDR3aa: CASSPTGGDTGGPSNQPQHF; d_gene: TRBD1; j_gene: TRBJ1-5; abundance: -; v_gene: TRBV6-4
CDR3nt: TGCAGCGATGAGAGCTCTGGAAACACCATATATTTT; CDR3aa: CSDESSGNTIYF; d_gene: -; j_gene: TRBJ1-3; abundance: -; v_gene: TRBV29-1
CDR3nt: TGTGCCAGCAGTGACGGACTAGATCCAGATACGCAGTATTTT; CDR3aa: CASSDGLDPDTQYF; d_gene: TRBD2; j_gene: TRBJ2-3; abundance: medium-sized; v_gene: TRBV25-1
CDR3nt: TGTGCCAGCAGCTTACGTCGGGACTCTGGGGCCAACGTCCTGACTTTC; CDR3aa: CASSLRRDSGANVLTF; d_gene: -; j_gene: TRBJ2-6; abundance: few; v_gene: TRBV13
CDR3nt: TGTGCCAGCAGCCCGAGGCGGGGGGCTGGCGAGCAGTACTTC; CDR3aa: CASSPRRGAGEQYF; d_gene: TRBD2; j_gene: TRBJ2-7; abundance: -; v_gene: TRBV9
CDR3nt: TGTGCCAGCAGTGAAGAGGGTAGCGGGGGCACAGATACGCAGTATTTT; CDR3aa: CASSEEGSGGTDTQYF; d_gene: TRBD2; j_gene: TRBJ2-3; abundance: -; v_gene: TRBV6-5
CDR3nt: TGTGCCAGCAGCGTAAGTGTCGGTACCCTCTCTGGAAACACCATATATTTT; CDR3aa: CASSVSVGTLSGNTIYF; d_gene: -; j_gene: TRBJ1-3; abundance: -; v_gene: TRBV13
CDR3nt: TGTGCCAGCAGCACCTCGGACAGGACTAGCGGGCCTCAAGAGACCCAGTACTTC; CDR3aa: CASSTSDRTSGPQETQYF; d_gene: TRBD2; j_gene: TRBJ2-5; abundance: -; v_gene: TRBV5-1
CDR3nt: TGCGGTGGGAACGAAAATTCACCCCTCCACTTT; CDR3aa: CGGNENSPLHF; d_gene: -; j_gene: TRBJ1-6; abundance: -; v_gene: TRBV20-1
CDR3nt: TGTGCCAGCAGCCAATTACCGACAGGGGCTGCGAACGAGCAGTACTTC; CDR3aa: CASSQLPTGAANEQYF; d_gene: TRBD1; j_gene: TRBJ2-7; abundance: -; v_gene: TRBV7-4
CDR3nt: TGTGCCAGCAGCGTAGCTACTAGCGGGGGTACAGATACGCAGTTCTTC; CDR3aa: CASSVATSGGTDTQFF; d_gene: TRBD2; j_gene: TRBJ2-1; abundance: -; v_gene: TRBV9
CDR3nt: TGTGCCAGCAGCGTCGGAGGGACCGAGCAGTACTTC; CDR3aa: CASSVGGTEQYF; d_gene: -; j_gene: TRBJ2-7; abundance: few; v_gene: TRBV9
CDR3nt: TGTACCAGCATACAGGGGGGGGGCAGCACAGATACGCAGTATTTT; CDR3aa: CTSIQGGGSTDTQYF; d_gene: -; j_gene: TRBJ2-3; abundance: once; v_gene: TRBV2
CDR3nt: TGTGCCAGCTCACCACAGGGGGGGGCTGAAGCTTTCTTT; CDR3aa: CASSPQGGAEAFF; d_gene: -; j_gene: TRBJ1-1; abundance: -; v_gene: TRBV18
CDR3nt: TGCAGTCGGGCGGGAGGGGATAGTGGCGAGCAGTACTTC; CDR3aa: CSRAGGDSGEQYF; d_gene: TRBD2; j_gene: TRBJ2-7; abundance: -; v_gene: TRBV20-1
CDR3nt: TGTGCCAGCAGCTTCACCTCAGGGGAAGATACGCAGTATTTT; CDR3aa: CASSFTSGEDTQYF; d_gene: -; j_gene: TRBJ2-3; abundance: -; v_gene: TRBV11-2
CDR3nt: TGTGCCAGCAGTAGGGGTCCAGCGGGGGAAGAGACCCAGTACTTC; CDR3aa: CASSRGPAGEETQYF; d_gene: TRBD2; j_gene: TRBJ2-5; abundance: -; v_gene: TRBV7-6
CDR3nt: TGCGCCAGCAGACTTACTAGCGGAGCCTACAATGAGCAGTTCTTC; CDR3aa: CASRLTSGAYNEQFF; d_gene: TRBD2; j_gene: TRBJ2-1; abundance: many; v_gene: TRBV5-1
CDR3nt: TGTGCCAGCAGCTTAGGGGGTATTTCTGAAAAACTGTTTTTT; CDR3aa: CASSLGGISEKLFF; d_gene: -; j_gene: TRBJ1-4; abundance: many; v_gene: TRBV7-9
CDR3nt: TGTGCCACGCTGAGCGGGAGGGACGAGCAGTACTTC; CDR3aa: CATLSGRDEQYF; d_gene: TRBD2; j_gene: TRBJ2-7; abundance: -; v_gene: TRBV25-1
CDR3nt: TGCAGTGCTAGAGGGACAGGGGTTGATTCACCCCTCCACTTT; CDR3aa: CSARGTGVDSPLHF; d_gene: TRBD1; j_gene: TRBJ1-6; abundance: -; v_gene: TRBV20-1
CDR3nt: TGTGCCAGCAGCCAAGATCCCCCCACGGCCGCAGGGGAGGACTATGGCTACACCTTC; CDR3aa: CASSQDPPTAAGEDYGYTF; d_gene: -; j_gene: TRBJ1-2; abundance: many; v_gene: TRBV4-2
CDR3nt: TGCAGCGTTGATGGACAGAAACAAGAGACCCAGTACTTC; CDR3aa: CSVDGQKQETQYF; d_gene: -; j_gene: TRBJ2-5; abundance: few; v_gene: TRBV29-1
CDR3nt: TGTGCCAGCTCACCGGACAGGGGGAACACTGAAGCTTTCTTT; CDR3aa: CASSPDRGNTEAFF; d_gene: TRBD1; j_gene: TRBJ1-1; abundance: few; v_gene: TRBV18
CDR3nt: TGCAGTGCCACCGGACAGGGGGCTGAAGCTTTCTTT; CDR3aa: CSATGQGAEAFF; d_gene: TRBD1; j_gene: TRBJ1-1; abundance: many; v_gene: TRBV20-1